This paragraph covers one T cell receptor (beta chain) sequence. Germline V gene data show CDR1 as MNHEY and CDR2 as SVGAGI. This CDR3 is built from 11 residues. The V end was cut by 8 bases, the J end by 3 bases, with 7 bases between. This library used around 400 ng RNA and molecular barcoded adaptors spanning alpha/delta and beta/gamma chains. TCRdb independently ran MiXCR on the reads; one entry per CDR3 protein. The sample records tens of thousands of distinct CDR3 sequences, around a fifth being singletons. The record originates from a study of read filtering for tumor transcriptome and immune sequencing. As for the study in general: IR-seq gave about 3.5 to 11 million TCR reads per sample; RNA-seq gave roughly 80 to 1,400.

The V gene is TRBV6-5, the J gene TRBJ1-1, with no clear D. The TCR originated in a donor aged 40 or older with multiple myeloma. Input material: a population of CD138-negative cells sorted from bone marrow. The CDR3 DNA follows: TGTGCCAGCGGAAGGTACACTGAAGCTTTCTTT. Protein product: CASGRYTEAFF.